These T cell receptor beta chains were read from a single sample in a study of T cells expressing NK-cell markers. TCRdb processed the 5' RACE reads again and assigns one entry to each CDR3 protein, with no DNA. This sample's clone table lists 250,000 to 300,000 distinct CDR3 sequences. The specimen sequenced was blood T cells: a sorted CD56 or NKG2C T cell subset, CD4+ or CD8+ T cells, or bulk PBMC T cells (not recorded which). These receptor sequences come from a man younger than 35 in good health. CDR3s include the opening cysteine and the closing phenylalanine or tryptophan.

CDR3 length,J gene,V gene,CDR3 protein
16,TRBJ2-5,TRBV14,CASSQVSTSGGETQYF
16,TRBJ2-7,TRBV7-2,CASSLAGVPRAYEQYF
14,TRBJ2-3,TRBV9,CASSVATFRDTQYF
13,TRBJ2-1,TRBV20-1,CSASLAGYNEQFF
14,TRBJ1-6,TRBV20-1,CSLRRQAYNSPLHF
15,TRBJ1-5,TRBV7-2,CASSLLNWINQPQHF
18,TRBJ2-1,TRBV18,CASSPTNRPGTDYNEQFF
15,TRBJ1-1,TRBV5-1,CASSLVYMGGTEAFF
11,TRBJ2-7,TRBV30,CAYAGEQEQYF
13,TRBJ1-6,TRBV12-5,CASTINENSPLHF
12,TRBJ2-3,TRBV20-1,CSARLLGDTQYF
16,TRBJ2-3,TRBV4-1,CASSQGHKSRTDTQYF
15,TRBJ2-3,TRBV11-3,CASSSQWEGTDTQYF
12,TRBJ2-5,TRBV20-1,CSARGGQETQYF